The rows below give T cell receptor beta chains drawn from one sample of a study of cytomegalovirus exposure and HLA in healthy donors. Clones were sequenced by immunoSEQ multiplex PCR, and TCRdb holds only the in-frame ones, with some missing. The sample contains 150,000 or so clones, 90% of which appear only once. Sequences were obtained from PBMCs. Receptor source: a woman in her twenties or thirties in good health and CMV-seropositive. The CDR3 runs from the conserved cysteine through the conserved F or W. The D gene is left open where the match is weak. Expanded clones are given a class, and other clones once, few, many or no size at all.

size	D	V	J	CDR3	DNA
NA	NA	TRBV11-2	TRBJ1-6	CARVSGWDSPLHF	TGTGCCAGAGTCTCGGGTTGGGATTCACCCCTCCACTTT
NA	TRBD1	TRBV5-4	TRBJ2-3	CATRQGNADTQYF	TGTGCCACCCGACAGGGGAACGCAGATACGCAGTATTTT
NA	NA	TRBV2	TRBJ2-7	CASSESRYEQYF	TGTGCCAGCAGTGAAAGCAGGTACGAGCAGTACTTC
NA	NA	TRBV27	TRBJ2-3	CASSFLRQTRTDTQYF	TGTGCCAGCAGTTTCCTAAGACAGACGAGGACAGATACGCAGTATTTT
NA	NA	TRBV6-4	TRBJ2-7	CASTPSTYYEQYF	TGTGCCAGCACCCCTTCCACTTACTACGAGCAGTACTTC
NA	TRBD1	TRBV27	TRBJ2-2	CASSLTGTGNTGELFF	TGTGCCAGCAGTTTAACCGGGACAGGAAACACCGGGGAGCTGTTTTTT
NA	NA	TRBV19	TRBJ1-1	CASSTPRGTEAFF	TGTGCCAGTAGCACGCCGCGAGGGACTGAAGCTTTCTTT
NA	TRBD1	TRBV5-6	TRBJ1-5	CASKRQGVGQPQHF	TGTGCCAGCAAAAGACAGGGGGTTGGTCAGCCCCAGCATTTT
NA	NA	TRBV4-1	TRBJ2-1	CASSPGRGSAYNEQFF	TGCGCCAGCAGCCCAGGTCGGGGTTCCGCCTACAATGAGCAGTTCTTC
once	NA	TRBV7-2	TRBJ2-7	CASSPAEGYYEQYF	TGTGCCAGCAGCCCAGCGGAGGGATACTACGAGCAGTACTTC
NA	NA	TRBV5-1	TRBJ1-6	CASREGIRSPLHF	TGCGCCAGCAGGGAGGGGATCAGATCACCCCTCCACTTT
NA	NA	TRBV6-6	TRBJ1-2	CASISGGNYGYTF	TGTGCCAGCATCTCCGGGGGTAACTATGGCTACACCTTC
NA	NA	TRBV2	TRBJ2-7	CASSSDSYEQYF	TGTGCCAGCAGCTCCGACAGCTACGAGCAGTACTTC
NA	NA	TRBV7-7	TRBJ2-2	CASSSDLNTGELFF	TGTGCTAGCAGCTCGGACTTGAACACCGGGGAGCTGTTTTTT
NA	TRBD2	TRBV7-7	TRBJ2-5	CASSFGSGGETQYF	TGTGCTAGCAGCTTCGGCAGCGGGGGGGAGACCCAGTACTTC
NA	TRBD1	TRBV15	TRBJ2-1	CATSRLTGVPYNEQFF	TGTGCCACCAGCAGACTGACAGGGGTCCCGTACAATGAGCAGTTCTTC
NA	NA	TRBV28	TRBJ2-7	CASSTYEQYF	TGTGCCAGCAGTACTTACGAGCAGTACTTC
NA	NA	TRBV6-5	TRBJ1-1	CASSYGDKTEAFF	TGTGCCAGCAGTTACGGGGACAAGACCGAAGCTTTCTTT
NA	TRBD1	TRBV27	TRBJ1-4	CASSLYGTGNEKLFF	TGTGCCAGCAGTTTATATGGGACAGGGAATGAAAAACTGTTTTTT
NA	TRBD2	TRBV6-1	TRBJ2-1	CASRRLAGYIDEQFF	TGTGCCAGCAGGCGACTAGCGGGATATATAGATGAGCAGTTCTTC
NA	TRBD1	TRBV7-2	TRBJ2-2	CASSASGTGNTGELFF	TGTGCCAGCAGCGCCTCCGGGACAGGGAACACCGGGGAGCTGTTTTTT
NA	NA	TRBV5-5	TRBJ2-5	CASSATGNQETQYF	TGTGCCAGCAGCGCTACGGGTAACCAAGAGACCCAGTACTTC
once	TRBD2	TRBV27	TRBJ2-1	CASSLLAGGYNEQFF	TGTGCCAGCAGTTTACTAGCGGGGGGCTACAATGAGCAGTTCTTC
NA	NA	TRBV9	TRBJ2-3	CASSSPRIAASTDTQYF	TGTGCCAGCAGCTCCCCCAGAATAGCGGCTAGCACAGATACGCAGTATTTT
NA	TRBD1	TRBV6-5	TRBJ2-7	CASSYSGTGGYEQYF	TGTGCCAGCAGTTACTCGGGGACAGGGGGCTACGAGCAGTACTTC
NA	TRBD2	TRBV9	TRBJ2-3	CASSAQGLAGADTQYF	TGTGCCAGCAGCGCTCAGGGGCTAGCGGGAGCGGATACGCAGTATTTT
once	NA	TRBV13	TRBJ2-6	CASSYVAGANVLTF	TGTGCCAGCAGCTACGTGGCCGGGGCCAACGTCCTGACTTTC
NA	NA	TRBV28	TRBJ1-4	CASTPGGGVNEKLFF	TGTGCCAGCACTCCCGGTGGGGGGGTTAATGAAAAACTGTTTTTT
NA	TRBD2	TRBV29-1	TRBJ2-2	CSVEVRTGGGDTGELFF	TGCAGCGTTGAAGTGAGGACCGGGGGGGGAGACACCGGGGAGCTGTTTTTT
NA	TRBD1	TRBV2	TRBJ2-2	CASSSGTGAFGELFF	TGTGCCAGCAGCTCCGGGACAGGGGCCTTCGGGGAGCTGTTTTTT
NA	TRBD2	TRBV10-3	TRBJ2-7	CAISDPGTKPYEQYF	TGTGCCATCAGTGACCCCGGGACTAAACCCTACGAGCAGTACTTC
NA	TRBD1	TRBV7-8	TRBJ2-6	CASSPRTGAFSGANVLTF	TGTGCCAGCAGCCCACGGACAGGGGCCTTTTCTGGGGCCAACGTCCTGACTTTC
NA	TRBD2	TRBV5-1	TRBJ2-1	CASSGRLAGDSYNEQFF	TGCGCCAGCAGCGGGAGACTAGCGGGGGACTCCTACAATGAGCAGTTCTTC
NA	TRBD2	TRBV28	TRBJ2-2	CAISGTIDRELFF	TGTGCCATCTCCGGGACTATCGACCGGGAGCTGTTTTTT
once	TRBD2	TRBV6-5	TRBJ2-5	CASSYLGTSGETQYF	TGTGCCAGCAGTTATCTGGGGACTAGCGGAGAGACCCAGTACTTC
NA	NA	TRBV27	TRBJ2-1	CASGRGSYNEQFF	TGTGCCAGTGGCAGGGGTTCGTACAATGAGCAGTTCTTC
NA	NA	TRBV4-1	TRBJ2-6	CASSQEGLWANVLTF	TGCGCCAGCAGCCAAGAGGGACTCTGGGCCAACGTCCTGACTTTC
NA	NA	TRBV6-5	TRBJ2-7	CASSYSGQGAHEQYF	TGTGCCAGCAGTTACTCGGGCCAGGGTGCCCACGAGCAGTACTTC
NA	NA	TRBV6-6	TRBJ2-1	CASSYPWDKNNEQFF	TGTGCCAGCAGTTACCCGTGGGACAAGAACAATGAGCAGTTCTTC
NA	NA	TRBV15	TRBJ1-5	CATSIQERQGNQPQHF	TGTGCCACCAGCATACAGGAACGACAAGGCAATCAGCCCCAGCATTTT
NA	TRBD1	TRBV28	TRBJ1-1	CASNEIGTGRENTEAFF	TGTGCCAGCAATGAAATAGGGACAGGTAGGGAAAACACTGAAGCTTTCTTT
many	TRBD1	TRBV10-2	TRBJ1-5	CASSPGQGQPQHF	TGCGCCAGCAGCCCCGGACAGGGCCAGCCCCAGCATTTT
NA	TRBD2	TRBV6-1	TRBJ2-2	CASRLAGVTGELFF	TGTGCCAGCAGACTAGCGGGGGTTACCGGGGAGCTGTTTTTT
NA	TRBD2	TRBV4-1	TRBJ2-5	CASSQSGLVAGGWTQYF	TGCGCCAGCAGCCAAAGTGGTTTGGTAGCGGGAGGGTGGACCCAGTACTTC
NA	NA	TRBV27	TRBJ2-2	CASSLSVDGELFF	TGTGCCAGCAGTTTATCAGTAGACGGGGAGCTGTTTTTT
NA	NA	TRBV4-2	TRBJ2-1	CASSQDWRSSNEQFF	TGTGCCAGCAGCCAAGATTGGCGGTCGAGCAATGAGCAGTTCTTC
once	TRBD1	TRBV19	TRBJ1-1	CASSIRRGRKTEAFF	TGTGCCAGTAGTATTCGCAGGGGGCGGAAGACTGAAGCTTTCTTT
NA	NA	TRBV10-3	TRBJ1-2	CAISESTVNYGYTF	TGTGCCATCAGTGAGTCGACAGTTAACTATGGCTACACCTTC